This is a list of T cell receptor beta chains from one sample in a study of blood T cell repertoires in COVID-19. Sequencing used immunoSEQ multiplex PCR; TCRdb keeps in-frame clones, though not all of them. The sample shows 250,000 to 350,000 clones, approximately 91% of them seen only once. The sample comprised peripheral blood. These receptors all stem from a woman aged 25 to 45 with COVID-19, enrolled during active disease. Both conserved end residues are part of each CDR3. Fields, in order: J gene, V gene, CDR3 protein.

>TRBJ1-5|TRBV19
CASGPGSNQPQHF
>TRBJ2-2|TRBV4-1
CASSGHLNTGELFF
>TRBJ1-6|TRBV24-1
CATSDLGQYNSPLHF
>TRBJ1-2|TRBV27
CASTPSGGGGYTF
>TRBJ2-1|TRBV4-3
CASSQGTSGRAFDEQFF
>TRBJ1-3|TRBV12-3/TRBV12-4
CASSPPVGPIYF
>TRBJ2-3|TRBV5-1
CASTTSTGTGSADTQYF
>TRBJ2-3|TRBV3-1/TRBV3-2
CASSLAGTFTDTQYF
>TRBJ2-7|TRBV7-2
CASSLAADVSYEQYF
>TRBJ2-5|TRBV24-1
CATSDRRSQETQYF